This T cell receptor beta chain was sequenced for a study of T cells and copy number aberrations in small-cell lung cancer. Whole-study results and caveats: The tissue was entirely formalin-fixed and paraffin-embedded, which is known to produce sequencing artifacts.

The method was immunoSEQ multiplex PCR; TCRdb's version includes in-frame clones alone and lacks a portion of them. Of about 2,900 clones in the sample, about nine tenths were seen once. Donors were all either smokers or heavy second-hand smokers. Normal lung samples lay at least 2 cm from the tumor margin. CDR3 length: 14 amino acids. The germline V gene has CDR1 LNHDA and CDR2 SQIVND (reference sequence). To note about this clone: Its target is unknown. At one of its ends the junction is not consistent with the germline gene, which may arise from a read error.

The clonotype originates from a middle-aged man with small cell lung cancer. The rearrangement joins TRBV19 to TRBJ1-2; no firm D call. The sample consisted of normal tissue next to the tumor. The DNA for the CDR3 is TGTGCCAGTAGTATAGATAATAATAACTATGGTTACACCTTC. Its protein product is CASSIDNNNYGYTF.